A selection of T cell receptor beta chains follows, all from one sample in a study of molecular identifiers for immune sequencing clone quantification. MiXCR was run by TCRdb on the PCR reads, yielding one entry per CDR3 protein. The sample has around 480,000 distinct CDR3 sequences; about a quarter are singletons. Sequencing was carried out using naive CD8+ T cells from blood, with Jurkat cell RNA spiked in. The source of these receptors is a human donor in good health. Some libraries in this study had Jurkat cell RNA spiked in. Each CDR3 is given with its conserved first and last residue. D genes are given only for firm matches. Clone sizes are given selectively: once, few, many, or a class where the clone is expanded.

j_call,clone_size,d_call,v_call,cdr3_nt,cdr3_aa
TRBJ1-1,many,.,TRBV3-1,TGTGCCAGCAGCCAAGCGGGTGGTGGCACTGAAGCTTTCTTT,CASSQAGGGTEAFF
TRBJ2-7,many,.,TRBV28,TGTGCCAGCAGTTTATTGGAGGGGAAAAGCTACGAGCAGTACTTC,CASSLLEGKSYEQYF
TRBJ2-7,many,TRBD2,TRBV28,TGTGCCAGCAGTTACGCCAGCGGGAGCTACGAGCAGTACTTC,CASSYASGSYEQYF
TRBJ2-4,many,.,TRBV4-1,TGCGCCAGCAGCCAAGAAGGGGTCGAAAACATTCAGTACTTC,CASSQEGVENIQYF
TRBJ2-3,many,TRBD1,TRBV12-3/TRBV12-4,TGTGCCAGCAGTGAGGACAGGGGACATAGCACAGATACGCAGTATTTT,CASSEDRGHSTDTQYF
TRBJ2-5,many,TRBD2,TRBV7-9,TGTGCCAGCAGCTTAACCACTAGCGAGCAAGAGACCCAGTACTTC,CASSLTTSEQETQYF
TRBJ1-2,.,.,TRBV20-1,TGCAGTGCTCCCCACAGGGCGAACTATGGCTACACCTTC,CSAPHRANYGYTF
TRBJ2-7,few,.,TRBV27,TGTGCCAGCGGGTGGCAGAGCTCCTACGAGCAGTACTTC,CASGWQSSYEQYF
TRBJ2-3,.,TRBD2,TRBV11-2,TGTGCCAGCAGCTTAGGGACTAGCGCGGCAGATACGCAGTATTTT,CASSLGTSAADTQYF
TRBJ2-3,many,TRBD2,TRBV19,TGTGCCAGTAGTAAGCGGGGGCTGGCAGATACGCAGTATTTT,CASSKRGLADTQYF
TRBJ1-6,.,.,TRBV7-9,TGTGCCAGCAGCCTCCCTGCGGTGAAGGACGGGAATTCACCCCTCCACTTT,CASSLPAVKDGNSPLHF
TRBJ2-1,few,TRBD2,TRBV27,TGTGCCAGCAGCCACGGACTAGCGGGGGCCTACAATGAGCAGTTCTTC,CASSHGLAGAYNEQFF
TRBJ2-7,.,.,TRBV10-3,TGTGCCATCAGTGAGGGACTGTCCTACGAGCAGTACTTC,CAISEGLSYEQYF
TRBJ2-5,few,TRBD1,TRBV12-3/TRBV12-4,TGTGCCAGCACCCTGACAGGGATTCCAGAGACCCAGTACTTC,CASTLTGIPETQYF
TRBJ2-5,few,TRBD2,TRBV20-1,TGCAGTGCTAAGGGACTAACAAGACTAGAGACCCAGTACTTC,CSAKGLTRLETQYF
TRBJ2-7,once,.,TRBV7-3,TGTGCCAGCAGTTCGAGCGGGTTCCTCTCCTACGGGCAGTACTTC,CASSSSGFLSYGQYF
TRBJ2-1,few,TRBD1,TRBV6-5,TGTGCCAGCACCCCCCGGGGACAGGTCTACAATGAGCAGTTCTTC,CASTPRGQVYNEQFF
TRBJ2-1,.,.,TRBV11-3,TGTGCCAGCAGCTTAAGTAGAGGGGGGAACCTTTTCTACAATGAGCAGTTCTTC,CASSLSRGGNLFYNEQFF
TRBJ2-3,.,TRBD2,TRBV27,TGTGCCAGCAGTCAAGGACTAGCGGGAGATACGCAGTATTTT,CASSQGLAGDTQYF
TRBJ2-7,many,TRBD2,TRBV7-9,TGTGCCAGCACCGGGACTAGCGAAGTCGAGCAGTACTTC,CASTGTSEVEQYF
TRBJ1-5,many,.,TRBV5-1,TGCGCCAGCAGCTTGGCGGACGGAATCGGCCAGCCCCAGCATTTT,CASSLADGIGQPQHF
TRBJ2-3,.,.,TRBV7-9,TGTACCAGCAGCTGGGGGCTAGTTCTAGCCGTGGATACGCAGTATTTT,CTSSWGLVLAVDTQYF
TRBJ2-6,few,.,TRBV19,TGTGCCACCTTGCTCGCAAGCTCTGGGGCCAACGTCCTGACTTTC,CATLLASSGANVLTF
TRBJ2-5,few,.,TRBV12-3/TRBV12-4,TGTGCCAGCAGTACCCCCGGACCCCTCGTGTACCAAGAGACCCAGTACTTC,CASSTPGPLVYQETQYF
TRBJ1-2,.,.,TRBV4-3,TGCGCCAGCAGCCAAGATTTGATTATAGAGGTCTATGGCTACACCTTC,CASSQDLIIEVYGYTF
TRBJ1-5,few,.,TRBV27,TGTGCCAGCAGTCTATTATCCCCGTCTGGTTTATCCGGCAATCAGCCCCAGCATTTT,CASSLLSPSGLSGNQPQHF
TRBJ1-1,few,.,TRBV12-3/TRBV12-4,TGTGCCAGCAGCCCGGGGCCAATTGAGACAGCATACACTGAAGCTTTCTTT,CASSPGPIETAYTEAFF
TRBJ2-7,many,TRBD1,TRBV7-6,TGTGCCAGCAGCTTAGGGGGACAGGCGACCTACGAGCAGTACTTC,CASSLGGQATYEQYF
TRBJ2-3,many,.,TRBV7-9,TGTGCCAGCAGCTTAGCAACTACCCGGAGCACAGATACGCAGTATTTT,CASSLATTRSTDTQYF
TRBJ2-7,few,.,TRBV20-1,TGCAGTGCTAGAGCCCAGGGGTATGGGATCTACGAGCAGTACTTC,CSARAQGYGIYEQYF
TRBJ2-7,.,.,TRBV3-1,TGTGCCAGCAGCCAAGATCGGAGGGGGCCGGTCGAGCAGTACTTC,CASSQDRRGPVEQYF
TRBJ2-7,few,.,TRBV3-1,TGTGCCAGCAGCCAAGAAAGTTGGTACGAGCAGTACTTC,CASSQESWYEQYF
TRBJ1-1,few,.,TRBV5-1,TGCGCCAGCAGCTTGGATTCGTTCACTGAAGCTTTCTTT,CASSLDSFTEAFF
TRBJ1-1,many,TRBD1,TRBV2,TGTGCCAACACCAGGGGGTCAGTGAACACTGAAGCTTTCTTT,CANTRGSVNTEAFF
TRBJ1-2,many,.,TRBV4-3,TGCGCCAGCAGCCAAGATAAGGCTCTCCCCTATGGCTACACCTTC,CASSQDKALPYGYTF
TRBJ2-2,.,.,TRBV4-3,TGCGCCAGCAGCCAAGTCGGGCCAGGACTTATGGACACCGGGGAGCTGTTTTTT,CASSQVGPGLMDTGELFF
TRBJ2-7,.,TRBD2,TRBV7-9,TGTGCCAGCACCCAGACCGGGACTAGCACCTACGAGCAGTACTTC,CASTQTGTSTYEQYF
TRBJ2-5,.,.,TRBV2,TGTGCCAGCAGTGAAAGCGACGGAGAGACCCAGTACTTC,CASSESDGETQYF
TRBJ1-5,.,.,TRBV27,TGTGCCAGCAGTTTAATGCCTTATCAGCCCCCGCATTTT,CASSLMPYQPPHF
TRBJ2-7,many,.,TRBV19,TGTGCCAGCAGCCCCGGGACAAATTACGAGCAGTACTTC,CASSPGTNYEQYF
TRBJ2-7,many,TRBD1,TRBV5-6,TGTGCCAGCAGCTTGGGGGGACAGCCCTACGAGCAGTACTTC,CASSLGGQPYEQYF
TRBJ1-2,.,TRBD1,TRBV6-5,TGTGCCAGCAGTGAGGACAGGGGAAGTCCTTACACCTTC,CASSEDRGSPYTF
TRBJ2-3,few,TRBD1,TRBV19,TGTGCCGTTCTTGGACAGGGAAGGACAGATACGCAGTATTTT,CAVLGQGRTDTQYF